Each of the 10 T cell receptor delta chains below was sequenced from the same sample in a study of γδ T cells in repeated Plasmodium falciparum infection. TCRdb called clones anew from the multiplex PCR reads with CATT. Among 85,000 to 95,000 delta-chain clones listed, over 1.3% were seen once. Flow sorting of PBMC yielded separate Vgamma9/Vdelta2+ and Vdelta2-negative gammadelta T cell populations for bulk repertoire analysis. Sequenced sample: gamma-delta T cells from blood. The receptors were sampled from a pool of human donors (malaria-infected and uninfected, not separated).

Of note for this clone: The protein that TCRdb holds for this DNA derives from a much larger clone and differs from the translated DNA at residue 3, which likely indicates a read error; the protein shown here is translated from the DNA. The chain combines TRDV3 with TRDJ1, with 8 positions matching TRDD2. This CDR3 is built from 26 residues. Germline CDR1 is TVYSNPD and CDR2 is GDNSRS (reference sequence). DNA for the CDR3: TGTGCCCTTAGCTCCGTCCATACTTCCTACACACGGAGGGTGGACATACCCAGATATGACACCGATAAACTCATCTTT. It encodes CALSSVHTSYTRRVDIPRYDTDKLIF.

The sample holds many counts of this clone. With a far larger clone one base away, a read error is the likely cause. Additional DNA sequences in this sample encode the identical CDR3. This chain links TRDV2 with TRDJ1, with 9 nucleotides matching TRDD3. Because TCRdb records no J gene, it was assigned here through a match of the DNA to germline. Germline lookup yields CDR1 GEAIGNYY and CDR2 EKD. This CDR3 has 17 amino acids. The DNA of the CDR3 is TGTGCCTGCGACACCGTGGGCCTGGGGGATCCTACCGATAAACTCATCTTT. Residues: CACDTVGLGDPTDKLIF.

The sample holds many counts of this clone. This likely traces to a read error, being one base from a far larger clone. Other DNA sequences of this sample code for an identical CDR3. This chain connects TRAV38-2/DV8 to TRDJ1; 12 positions match TRDD3. CDR3 size: 19 residues. The germline gives CDR1 TSESDYY, CDR2 QEAYKQQN. The CDR3 loop is CAYSGVGYWGIHARDKLIF. As DNA, the CDR3 is TGTGCTTATAGCGGGGTCGGCTACTGGGGGATACACGCAAGGGATAAGCTCATCTTT.

This clone was seen a few times. Translating this DNA gives a protein that differs at residue 3 from the TCRdb one, which belongs to a much larger clone; a read error is likely, and the protein shown is this translation. This chain uses TRDV1 with TRDJ1, with D tentatively TRDD3 (6 bases). The J gene was missing in TCRdb and was found by matching the end of the DNA to germline. This CDR3 has 16 residues. CDR1 and CDR2 (germline): TSWWSYY, QGS. The CDR3, as DNA: TGTGCTCCTGGGGAATCACCTTCTTCGTCTACCGATAAACTCATCTTT. Its protein product is CAPGESPSSSTDKLIF.

This clone was found a few times. A read error likely explains why the TCRdb protein, taken from a much larger clone, differs from this DNA's translation at residue 13; the protein shown is translated from the DNA. The chain uses TRDV1 and TRDJ1, with 8 bases aligning to TRDD2. Since TCRdb gives no J gene, matching the DNA to germline was used here to assign it. V lost 7 bases to trimming and J lost 9 bases; unmatched junction nucleotides: 25. The length of the CDR3 is 18 residues. Looked up from germline, CDR1 is TSWWSYY and CDR2 is QGS. The CDR3 DNA reads TGTGCTCTTGCCGTCGGGCTTCCTACTCCCCTACCCCCAGAACAACTCATCTTT. Translated, it gives CALAVGLPTPLPPEQLIF.

As regards this clone: A read error likely explains this, since a far larger clone differs by one base. This sample also contains other DNA sequences that code for the same CDR3. The J gene is uncalled and the V gene is TRDV2; the D call in the table, TRDD3, was not verified against the DNA. The CDR3 contains 19 residues. CDR1 is GEAIGNYY, CDR2 EKD, per germline. The CDR3 protein is CACDTKLGDTPPYTDKLIF. The CDR3 DNA reads as TGTGCCTGTGACACCAAACTGGGGGATACGCCCCCTTACACCGATAAACTCATCTTC.

This clone is judged medium-sized. V and J are TRDV2 and TRDJ3; unclear D gene. There are 17 residues in the CDR3. V lost 0 bases and J lost 0, with 8 bases in between. In germline, CDR1 is GEAIGNYY, CDR2 EKD. The CDR3: CACDTFTSSWDTRQMFF. CDR3 sequence (DNA): TGTGCCTGTGACACCTTTACGAGCTCCTGGGACACCCGACAGATGTTTTTC.

Of note for this clone: This probably arose from a read error, given a far larger clone one base away. Other DNA sequences in this specimen translate into the identical CDR3. J is TRDJ1 and V is TRDV1; D is perhaps TRDD2 (5 bases). The J gene is absent in TCRdb and was assigned here via DNA matching to germline. V was pared by 3 bases and J by 3 bases, with 14 bases between. This CDR3 is 15 amino acids long. CDR1 is TSWWSYY, CDR2 QGS, per germline. Here the CDR3 reads CALGELPFCPDKLIF. The CDR3 DNA reads as TGTGCTCTTGGGGAGCTACCCTTCTGCCCCGATAAACTCATCTTT.

About this clone itself: The translation of this DNA and the TCRdb protein of a much larger clone differ at residue 9, probably owing to a read error; the protein shown here is translated from the DNA. The V and J genes are TRDV3 and TRDJ1, with D possibly matching TRDD3 (6 bases). TCRdb is silent on the J gene; assignment here came from matching the DNA to germline. The germline V and J ends were trimmed by 0 bases and 0 bases, with 32 bases remaining between them. The CDR3 covers 21 residues. Germline loops: CDR1 TVYSNPD, CDR2 GDNSRS (reference sequence). CDR3 sequence reads: CAFRMRMDLPTGIRYTDKLIF. For the CDR3, the DNA is TGTGCCTTTAGGATGAGAATGGACCTGCCTACGGGGATTCGGTACACCGATAAACTCATCTTT.

In the case of this clone: Given a much more abundant clone one base away, this may be a read error. This specimen includes other DNA sequences encoding the same CDR3. The chain uses TRDV1 and TRDJ2; 10 bases are shared with TRDD3. This CDR3 has 23 amino acids. Germline assignment: CDR1 TSWWSYY and CDR2 QGS. CDR3 sequence reads: CALGEKRASRWGIAGHLTAQLFF. In DNA form, the CDR3 reads TGTGCCCTTGGGGAAAAACGGGCTTCCCGCTGGGGGATAGCGGGGCATTTGACAGCACAACTCTTCTTT.